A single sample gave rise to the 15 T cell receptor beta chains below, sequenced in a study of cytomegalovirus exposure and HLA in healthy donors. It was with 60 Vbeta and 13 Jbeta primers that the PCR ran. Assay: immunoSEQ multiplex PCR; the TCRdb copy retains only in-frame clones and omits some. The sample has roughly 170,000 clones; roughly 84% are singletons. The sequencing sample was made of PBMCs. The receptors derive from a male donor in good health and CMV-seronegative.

The CDR3 protein is CASSVPGQGLNTEAFF. The DNA for the CDR3 is TGTGCCAGCAGCGTCCCGGGACAGGGACTGAACACTGAAGCTTTCTTT. This chain uses TRBV11-1 with TRBJ1-1, with TRBD1 matching 9 bases. Germline V gene data show CDR1 as SGHAT and CDR2 as FQDESV (reference sequence). The CDR3 loop spans 16 amino acids. Trimming at V came to 5 bases and at J to 0 bases, leaving 7 bases not matched to a gene.

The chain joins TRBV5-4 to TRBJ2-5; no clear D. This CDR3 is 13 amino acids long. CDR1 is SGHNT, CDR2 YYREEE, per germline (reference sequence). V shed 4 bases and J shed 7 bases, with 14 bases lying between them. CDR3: CASSVGPPGTQYF. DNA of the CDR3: TGTGCCAGCAGCGTGGGCCCTCCGGGGACCCAGTACTTC.

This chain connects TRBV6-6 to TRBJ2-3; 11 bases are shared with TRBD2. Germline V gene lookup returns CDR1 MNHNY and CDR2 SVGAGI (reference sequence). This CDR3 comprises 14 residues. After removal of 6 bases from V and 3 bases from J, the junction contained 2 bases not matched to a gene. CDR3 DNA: TGTGCCAGCAGGCGACTAGCGGGGACAGATACGCAGTATTTT. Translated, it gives CASRRLAGTDTQYF.

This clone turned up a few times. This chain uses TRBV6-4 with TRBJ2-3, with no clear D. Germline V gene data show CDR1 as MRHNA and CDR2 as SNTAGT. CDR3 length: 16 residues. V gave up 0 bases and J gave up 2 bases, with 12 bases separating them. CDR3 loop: CASSDSPGSHTDTQYF. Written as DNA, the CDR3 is TGTGCCAGCAGTGACTCTCCAGGCTCGCACACAGATACGCAGTATTTT.

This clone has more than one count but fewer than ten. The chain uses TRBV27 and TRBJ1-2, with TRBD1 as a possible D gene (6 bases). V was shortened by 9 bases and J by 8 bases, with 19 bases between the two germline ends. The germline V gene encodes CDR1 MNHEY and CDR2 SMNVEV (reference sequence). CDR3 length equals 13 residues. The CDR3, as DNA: TGTGCCAGGGACTCCAGGGGCCCCGGGGGCTACACCTTC. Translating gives CARDSRGPGGYTF.

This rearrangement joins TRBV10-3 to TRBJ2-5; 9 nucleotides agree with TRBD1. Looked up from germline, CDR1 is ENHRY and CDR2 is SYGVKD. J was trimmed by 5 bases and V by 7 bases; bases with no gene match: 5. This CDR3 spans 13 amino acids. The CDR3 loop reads CAINNRGLETQYF. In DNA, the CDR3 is TGTGCCATCAACAACAGGGGGCTGGAGACCCAGTACTTC.

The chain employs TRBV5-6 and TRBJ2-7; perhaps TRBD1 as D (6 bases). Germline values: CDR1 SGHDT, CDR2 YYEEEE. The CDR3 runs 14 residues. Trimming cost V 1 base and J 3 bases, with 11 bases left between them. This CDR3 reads CASSLSQGHYEQYF. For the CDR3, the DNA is TGTGCCAGCAGCTTGTCGCAGGGGCACTACGAGCAGTACTTC.

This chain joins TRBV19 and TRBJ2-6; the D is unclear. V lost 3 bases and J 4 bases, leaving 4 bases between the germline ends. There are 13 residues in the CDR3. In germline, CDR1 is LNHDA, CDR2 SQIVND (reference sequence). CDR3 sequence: CASSIGGANVLTF. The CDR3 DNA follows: TGTGCCAGTAGTATTGGCGGGGCCAACGTCCTGACTTTC.

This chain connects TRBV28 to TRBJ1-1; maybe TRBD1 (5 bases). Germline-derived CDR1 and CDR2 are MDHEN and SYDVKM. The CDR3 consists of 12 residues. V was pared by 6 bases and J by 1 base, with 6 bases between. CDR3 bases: TGTGCCAGCAGACAGGCGAACACTGAAGCTTTCTTT. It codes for CASRQANTEAFF.

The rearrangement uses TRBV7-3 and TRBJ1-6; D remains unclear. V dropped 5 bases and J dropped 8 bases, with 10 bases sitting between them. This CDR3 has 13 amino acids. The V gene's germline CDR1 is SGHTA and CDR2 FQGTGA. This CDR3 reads CASSLRNDSPLHF. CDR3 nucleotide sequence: TGTGCCAGCAGCCTGCGCAATGATTCACCCCTCCACTTT. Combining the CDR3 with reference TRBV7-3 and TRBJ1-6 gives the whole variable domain GAGVSQTPSNKVTEKGKYVELRCDPISGHTALYWYRQSLGQGPEFLIYFQGTGAADDSGLPNDRFFAVRPEGSVSTLKIQRTERGDSAVYLCASSLRNDSPLHFGNGTRLTVT.

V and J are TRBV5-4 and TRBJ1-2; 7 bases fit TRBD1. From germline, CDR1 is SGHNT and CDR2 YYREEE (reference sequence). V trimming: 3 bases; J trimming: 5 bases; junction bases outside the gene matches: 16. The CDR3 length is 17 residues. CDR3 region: CASSSDPGTVISYGYTF. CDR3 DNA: TGTGCCAGCAGCTCAGACCCGGGGACAGTTATAAGTTATGGCTACACCTTC.

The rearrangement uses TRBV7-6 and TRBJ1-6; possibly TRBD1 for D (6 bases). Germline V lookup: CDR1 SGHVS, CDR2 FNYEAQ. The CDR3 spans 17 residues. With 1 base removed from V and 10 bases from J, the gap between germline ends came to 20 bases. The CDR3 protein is CASSLGLQGRGSSPLHF. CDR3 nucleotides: TGTGCCAGCAGCTTAGGACTACAGGGTAGGGGCTCCTCACCCCTCCACTTT.

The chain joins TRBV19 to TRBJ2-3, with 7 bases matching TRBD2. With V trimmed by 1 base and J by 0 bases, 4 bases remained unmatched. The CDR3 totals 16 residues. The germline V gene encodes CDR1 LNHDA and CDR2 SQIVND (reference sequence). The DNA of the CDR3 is TGTGCCAGTAGTATAGGGATTAGCGGGAGCACAGATACGCAGTATTTT. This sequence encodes CASSIGISGSTDTQYF.

The CDR3, as DNA: TGTGCCAGCAGCTACGGGACAGGGGGCGAGGGAGGTGAAGCTTTCTTT. It specifies CASSYGTGGEGGEAFF. The rearrangement links TRBV6-6 to TRBJ1-1; TRBD1 matches at 12 bases. Per germline, CDR1 MNHNY and CDR2 SVGAGI (reference sequence). This CDR3 is built from 16 residues. Trimming cost V 6 bases and J 7 bases; bases outside gene matches: 12.

The CDR3 loop is CASSRDFFSYEQYF. The CDR3 DNA is TGTGCCAGCAGTCGGGACTTTTTCTCCTACGAGCAGTACTTC. V gene TRBV27 combines with J gene TRBJ2-5; tentative D call: TRBD2 (6 bases). The end of the DNA is better explained by TRBJ2-7, so the J call may be wrong. This CDR3 is 14 amino acids long. Germline CDR1 MNHEY, CDR2 SMNVEV (reference sequence).